Following are 15 T cell receptor beta chains from one sample sequenced in a study of blood T cell repertoires in COVID-19. TCRdb keeps only in-frame clones here, not all; method: immunoSEQ multiplex PCR. The table shows approximately 140,000 clones, with over 70% occurring only once. The sample taken for sequencing was peripheral blood. These receptors originate from a man in his 60s with active or convalescent COVID-19.

The chain recombines TRBV6-2 or TRBV6-3 with TRBJ1-5; TRBD1 might be the D (6 bases). CDR1 is MNHEY and CDR2 is SVGEGT in the germline V gene. CDR3 length: 15 amino acids. With 4 bases removed from V and 6 bases from J, the gap between germline ends came to 16 bases. Here the CDR3 DNA reads TGTGCCAGCAGTTCAACAGGGATAATTAGTCAGCCCCAGCATTTT. Translation gives CASSSTGIISQPQHF.

J is TRBJ1-2 and V is TRBV25-1; TRBD1 agrees at 9 bases. Trimming cost V 7 bases and J 8 bases; bases outside gene matches: 8. Germline V CDR1 and CDR2: MGHDK, SYGVNS. This CDR3 is 13 amino acids long. The CDR3 loop reads CASKEGTGRGYTF. CDR3 nucleotides: TGTGCCAGCAAAGAGGGGACAGGGCGAGGCTACACCTTC.

As concerns this clone: The same CDR3 is also encoded by other DNA sequences in this sample. This chain connects TRBV10-3 to TRBJ1-5; TRBD1 matches 9 bases. V lost 0 bases to trimming and J lost 0 bases; unmatched junction nucleotides: 0. CDR3 size: 16 residues. CDR1 and CDR2 (germline): ENHRY, SYGVKD. The CDR3 spells CAISESGQGSNQPQHF. The CDR3 DNA is TGTGCCATCAGTGAGTCGGGACAGGGTAGCAATCAGCCCCAGCATTTT.

This rearrangement joins TRBV28 to TRBJ1-4; D not resolved. Germline values: CDR1 MDHEN, CDR2 SYDVKM. Trimming cost V 2 bases and J 3 bases, with 10 bases left between them. The CDR3 length is 15 residues. The DNA for the CDR3 is TGTGCCAGCAGTTTAGAGGGCAGCCCTAATGAAAAACTGTTTTTT. Translated, it gives CASSLEGSPNEKLFF. The whole variable domain, filled in from reference TRBV28 and TRBJ1-4, reads DVKVTQSSRYLVKRTGEKVFLECVQDMDHENMFWYRQDPGLGLRLIYFSYDVKMKEKGDIPEGYSVSREKKERFSLILESASTNQTSMYLCASSLEGSPNEKLFFGSGTQLSVL.

In DNA, the CDR3 is TGTGCCAGCAGTCGAGGGAGCGGCTATGGCTACACCTTC. Translated, it gives CASSRGSGYGYTF. The V and J genes are TRBV5-8 and TRBJ1-2; D remains ambiguous. CDR3 length: 13 residues. CDR1 is SGHTS and CDR2 is YDEGEE in the germline V gene. V was shortened by 5 bases and J by 4 bases, with 12 bases between the two germline ends.

The chain carries TRBV13 and TRBJ2-7; D might be TRBD1 (6 bases). The ends were cut back, 5 bases at V and 3 bases at J, with 14 bases in the middle. Germline CDR1 reads PRHDT; CDR2 reads FYEKMQ (reference sequence). The CDR3 spans 14 residues. The CDR3 loop reads CASSPTGHYYEQYF. Here the CDR3 DNA reads TGTGCCAGCAGCCCAACAGGGCACTACTACGAGCAGTACTTC.

The CDR3 here is CASSIFGGGTDTQYF. Written as DNA, the CDR3 is TGTGCCAGTAGTATATTCGGCGGGGGGACAGATACGCAGTATTTT. The chain links TRBV19 to TRBJ2-3; 8 bases are a match to TRBD2. This CDR3 is 15 amino acids long. V lost 2 bases, J lost 3 bases, and 4 bases stayed unmatched. Germline loops: CDR1 LNHDA, CDR2 SQIVND (reference sequence).

In nucleotides, the CDR3 is TGTGCCAGCAGCCGTTGGGACAGCCGTAATGAAAAACTGTTTTTT. Protein product: CASSRWDSRNEKLFF. The chain links TRBV7-9 to TRBJ1-4; TRBD1 aligns across 7 bases. Losses at the gene ends were 5 bases for V and 4 bases for J; bases not matched to a gene: 7. Germline V lookup: CDR1 SEHNR, CDR2 FQNEAQ (reference sequence). The CDR3 is 15 residues long.

The chain joins TRBV28 to TRBJ1-2; 10 nucleotides agree with TRBD1. Unmatched junction bases numbered 9, after V lost 7 bases and J lost 4 bases. This CDR3 is built from 15 residues. Germline values: CDR1 MDHEN, CDR2 SYDVKM. The CDR3 DNA follows: TGTGCCAGCACCGACAGGGGGCGCGGTATCTATGGCTACACCTTC. Amino acids: CASTDRGRGIYGYTF.

The chain uses TRBV11-3 and TRBJ2-4; 8 nucleotides line up with TRBD2. V shed 1 base, J shed 6 bases, and the junction held 5 bases outside the gene matches. The CDR3 sequence is 15 residues long. Per germline, CDR1 SGHNT and CDR2 YENEEA. CDR3 DNA sequence: TGTGCCAGCAGCTTAGGACCCGGGAGGGGAAACATTCAGTACTTC. As protein: CASSLGPGRGNIQYF.

In DNA, the CDR3 is TGCGCCAGCAGTCAATCGACTGGAAGATACACAGATACGCAGTATTTT. Its translation: CASSQSTGRYTDTQYF. The J gene is TRBJ2-3, the V gene TRBV23-1; no reliable D call. TRBV23-1 counts as an open reading frame of uncertain function. CDR3 length: 16 amino acids. The germline V and J ends were trimmed by 0 bases and 2 bases, with 12 bases remaining between them.

This rearrangement joins TRBV28 to TRBJ1-5, with TRBD1 as a possible D gene (6 bases). The CDR3 has 16 residues. V gave up 3 bases and J gave up 0 bases, with 12 bases separating them. The germline V gene encodes CDR1 MDHEN and CDR2 SYDVKM. The CDR3 coding sequence is TGTGCCAGCAGTTTGGGGGCCGTCTATAGCAATCAGCCCCAGCATTTT. Translated: CASSLGAVYSNQPQHF.

This clone was counted a single time. V gene TRBV28 combines with J gene TRBJ1-5, with D possibly being TRBD1 (5 bases). Trimming pared 6 bases from V and 4 bases from J, leaving 19 bases between. The CDR3 sequence is 16 residues long. CDR1 and CDR2 (germline): MDHEN, SYDVKM. The CDR3 loop reads CASSLSGLVGNQPQHF. Here the CDR3 DNA reads TGTGCCAGCAGCCTATCGGGACTCGTAGGAAATCAGCCCCAGCATTTT.

The chain is built from TRBV9 and TRBJ2-7; 7 nucleotides match TRBD1. Germline loops: CDR1 SGDLS, CDR2 YYNGEE. This CDR3 is 13 amino acids long. The V and J ends lost 4 bases and 9 bases, in that order; junction bases with no gene match: 10. CDR3 sequence (DNA): TGTGCCAGCAGCCCCGACAGGGATGGAAGGCAGTACTTC. It is translated as CASSPDRDGRQYF.

The rearrangement uses TRBV18 and TRBJ2-3; 10 nucleotides match TRBD2. This CDR3 spans 16 amino acids. Germline CDR1 reads KGHSH; CDR2 reads LQKENI. V lost 3 bases and J lost 2; bases outside the gene matches: 5. The CDR3 reads CASSPRTSGYTDTQYF. The CDR3 nucleotides are TGTGCCAGCTCACCTCGGACTAGCGGATACACAGATACGCAGTATTTT.